The next 18 T cell receptor beta chains were all read from a single sample in a study of shared clonotypes between healthy human individuals. Libraries were prepared by immunoSEQ multiplex PCR; TCRdb keeps only in-frame clonotypes and omits some of them. The top ten clones hold around 1.8% of a sample with hundreds of thousands of clones, around 73% of them seen once. The specimen sequenced was memory CD4+ T cells sorted from blood. Indicated subset: CD45RA-negative fraction. The receptors come from a young woman in good health.

The chain employs TRBV2 and TRBJ2-1; TRBD2 agrees at 13 bases. Germline CDR1 and CDR2: SNHLY and FYNNEI. This CDR3 is built from 15 residues. V lost 4 bases to trimming and J lost 9 bases; unmatched junction nucleotides: 6. The CDR3 protein is CASSVLAGGPSEQFF. The CDR3 nucleotides are TGTGCCAGCAGTGTACTAGCGGGAGGGCCTTCTGAGCAGTTCTTC.

The rearrangement uses TRBV18 and TRBJ1-2; 7 positions agree with TRBD1. Germline CDR1 reads KGHSH; CDR2 reads LQKENI. This CDR3 contains 15 residues. V shed 4 bases, J shed 4 bases, and the junction held 9 bases outside the gene matches. The DNA for the CDR3 is TGTGCCAGCTCACATCGGGCTCAGGGGGGCTATGGCTACACCTTC. Its translation: CASSHRAQGGYGYTF. The full variable domain, in which reference TRBV18 and TRBJ1-2 provide the parts outside the CDR3, is NAGVMQNPRHLVRRRGQEARLRCSPMKGHSHVYWYRQLPEEGLKFMVYLQKENIIDESGMPKERFSAEFPKEGPSILRIQQVVRGDSAAYFCASSHRAQGGYGYTFGSGTRLTVV.

This sequence joins TRBV7-2 and TRBJ2-1; D not resolved. CDR1 and CDR2 from the germline V gene are SGHTA and FQGNSA. The CDR3 contains 12 residues. V was trimmed by 1 base and J by 13 bases, leaving 11 bases between them. The CDR3: CASSLVMTHQFF. The CDR3, as DNA: TGTGCCAGCAGCTTAGTTATGACCCACCAGTTCTTC.

This rearrangement joins TRBV5-1 to TRBJ2-2, with 8 nucleotides matching TRBD2. The CDR3 contains 16 residues. CDR1 is SGHRS, CDR2 YFSETQ, per germline. J gave up 2 bases and V 3 bases, and 6 bases lay outside the gene matches. CDR3 DNA sequence: TGCGCCAGCAGCTGGGATAGCGGGACTAACACCGGGGAGCTGTTTTTT. Protein: CASSWDSGTNTGELFF. Based on the CDR3 plus reference TRBV5-1 and TRBJ2-2, the full variable domain is KAGVTQTPRYLIKTRGQQVTLSCSPISGHRSVSWYQQTPGQGLQFLFEYFSETQRNKGNFPGRFSGRQFSNSRSEMNVSTLELGDSALYLCASSWDSGTNTGELFFGEGSRLTVL.

This clone was detected a few times. V usage is TRBV5-1 and J usage is TRBJ2-5; D not certain. The CDR3 consists of 14 residues. V lost 0 bases, J lost 6 bases, and 12 bases lay in between. Germline values: CDR1 SGHRS, CDR2 YFSETQ. As DNA, the CDR3 is TGCGCCAGCAGCTTGGAGCCAGGAGAGAAGACCCAGTACTTC. It is translated as CASSLEPGEKTQYF.

The rearrangement uses TRBV7-7 and TRBJ2-3; 12 positions match TRBD2. The CDR3 covers 15 residues. The trim removed 5 bases at V and 6 bases at J, leaving 6 bases unmatched. Germline assignment: CDR1 SSHAT and CDR2 FNYEAQ (reference sequence). In nucleotides, the CDR3 is TGTGCCAGCAGCCCTATCCTAGCGGGAGGGGATACGCAGTATTTT. Translating gives CASSPILAGGDTQYF.

The CDR3 DNA follows: TGTGCCAGCAGTTACTCCGGGACAGGGACATACAATGAGCAGTTCTTC. Translation: CASSYSGTGTYNEQFF. This rearrangement joins TRBV6-5 to TRBJ2-1, with 9 bases lining up with TRBD1. The CDR3 extends over 16 amino acids. After removal of 0 bases from V and 4 bases from J, the junction contained 4 bases not matched to a gene. The V gene's germline CDR1 is MNHEY and CDR2 SVGAGI.

The chain is built from TRBV7-9 and TRBJ2-7; D is tentatively TRBD1 or TRBD2 (5 bases each). The CDR3 totals 15 residues. Looked up from germline, CDR1 is SEHNR and CDR2 is FQNEAQ (reference sequence). Trimming pared 4 bases from V and 1 base from J, leaving 14 bases between. The CDR3 sequence is CASSSAGTGSYEQYF. The CDR3, as DNA: TGTGCCAGCAGCTCAGCCGGGACGGGTTCCTACGAGCAGTACTTC.

The chain carries TRBV28 and TRBJ2-5; 10 nucleotides line up with TRBD2. The CDR3 is 16 residues long. The trim removed 7 bases at V and 5 bases at J, leaving 13 bases unmatched. Germline CDR1 MDHEN, CDR2 SYDVKM. Here the CDR3 DNA reads TGTGCCAGCACCTCGAGCGGGAGGGGGAATGGGGAGACCCAGTACTTC. It specifies CASTSSGRGNGETQYF.

This chain joins TRBV11-2 and TRBJ2-1; 9 nucleotides match TRBD1. Germline assignment: CDR1 SGHAT and CDR2 FQNNGV. This CDR3 is 15 amino acids long. J gave up 8 bases and V 4 bases, and 9 bases lay outside the gene matches. The CDR3 reads CASSYGQGSIYEQFF. In DNA, the CDR3 is TGTGCCAGCAGCTACGGACAGGGGTCTATCTATGAGCAGTTCTTC.

This clone has just a few counts. This sequence joins TRBV28 and TRBJ1-5, with TRBD1 matching 8 bases. V shed 6 bases, J shed 6 bases, and the junction held 7 bases outside the gene matches. From germline, CDR1 is MDHEN and CDR2 SYDVKM. The CDR3 runs to 14 residues. The CDR3 reads CASRDRGPSQPQHF. The CDR3 DNA follows: TGTGCCAGCAGAGACAGGGGCCCTAGTCAGCCCCAGCATTTT.

This clone occurred once. This chain links TRBV29-1 with TRBJ2-7, with 7 bases lining up with TRBD1. The V gene end was trimmed by 0 bases and the J gene end by 4 bases; junction bases not matched to a gene: 3. This CDR3 has 13 amino acids. Germline CDR1 SQVTM, CDR2 ANQGSEA. The CDR3 DNA reads TGCAGCGTTGAAGAACGACAGGGATACGAGCAGTACTTC. It is translated as CSVEERQGYEQYF.

The V and J genes are TRBV25-1 and TRBJ2-1, with 10 bases lining up with TRBD2. CDR3 length: 17 amino acids. J was trimmed by 4 bases and V by 4 bases; bases with no gene match: 10. Germline V CDR1 and CDR2: MGHDK, SYGVNS. CDR3: CASSGGVSGRVYNEQFF. CDR3 nucleotides: TGTGCCAGCAGTGGGGGCGTCAGCGGGAGGGTGTACAATGAGCAGTTCTTC.

This clone was detected once. V gene TRBV7-9 combines with J gene TRBJ2-1, with a weak D call TRBD2 (6 bases). The germline V gene encodes CDR1 SEHNR and CDR2 FQNEAQ (reference sequence). V was clipped by 3 bases and J by 5 bases, with 14 bases between them. CDR3 length equals 15 residues. In nucleotides, the CDR3 is TGTGCCAGCAGCTTCCAGGGAGGTATGGACAATGAGCAGTTCTTC. Amino acids: CASSFQGGMDNEQFF.

CDR3 coding DNA: TGTGCCAGCAGCGCGGGGGGACTAGGCGTTAGGGAGACCCAGTACTTC. It codes for CASSAGGLGVRETQYF. The rearrangement joins TRBV9 to TRBJ2-5, with 8 bases that match TRBD2. Germline assignment: CDR1 SGDLS and CDR2 YYNGEE. V gave up 3 bases and J gave up 5 bases; unmatched junction bases: 12. The CDR3 consists of 16 residues. The variable domain in full, with the rest retrieved from reference TRBV9 and TRBJ2-5, is DSGVTQTPKHLITATGQRVTLRCSPRSGDLSVYWYQQSLDQGLQFLIQYYNGEERAKGNILERFSAQQFPDLHSELNLSSLELGDSALYFCASSAGGLGVRETQYFGPGTRLLVL.

This clone was observed a handful of times. V usage is TRBV6-5 and J usage is TRBJ1-4, with a possible D match to TRBD1 (5 bases). This CDR3 is 15 amino acids long. Germline values: CDR1 MNHEY, CDR2 SVGAGI. V gave up 6 bases and J gave up 2 bases, with 13 bases separating them. The CDR3 bases are TGTGCCAGCAGCGCTAGGGGAAGGACTAATGAAAAACTGTTTTTT. Protein: CASSARGRTNEKLFF.

This clone was observed a handful of times. The chain joins TRBV19 to TRBJ2-1; tentatively, D is TRBD1 (6 bases). The CDR3 runs 11 residues. V was shortened by 9 bases and J by 10 bases, with 13 bases between the two germline ends. The V gene's germline CDR1 is LNHDA and CDR2 SQIVND (reference sequence). DNA for the CDR3: TGTGCCAGCACCAGGGGCTCCGAGCAGTTCTTC. Translation: CASTRGSEQFF.

This clone was observed many times. The genes are TRBV14 and TRBJ2-2; D ambiguous. V was clipped by 0 bases and J by 5 bases, with 4 bases between them. CDR1 and CDR2 from the germline V gene are SGHDN and FVKESK. The CDR3 is 13 residues long. This CDR3 reads CASSQDFTGELFF. CDR3 bases: TGTGCCAGCAGCCAAGATTTTACCGGGGAGCTGTTTTTT.